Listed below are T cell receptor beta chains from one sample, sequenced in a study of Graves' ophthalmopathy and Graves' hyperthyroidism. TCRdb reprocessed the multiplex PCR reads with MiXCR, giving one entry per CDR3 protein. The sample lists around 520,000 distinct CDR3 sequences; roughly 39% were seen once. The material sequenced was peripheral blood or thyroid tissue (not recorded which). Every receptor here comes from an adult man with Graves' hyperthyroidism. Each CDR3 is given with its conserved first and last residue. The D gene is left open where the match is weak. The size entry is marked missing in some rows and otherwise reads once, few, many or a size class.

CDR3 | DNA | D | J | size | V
CSSPRREGETQYF | TGCAGCTCACCCCGACGGGAAGGGGAGACCCAGTACTTC | - | TRBJ2-5 | - | TRBV20-1
CSASQLTSGTPYEQYF | TGCAGTGCCAGCCAATTGACTAGCGGAACGCCCTACGAGCAGTACTTC | TRBD2 | TRBJ2-7 | - | TRBV20-1
CASSLAQGSRSPLHF | TGTGCCAGCAGCTTAGCGCAGGGTTCACGTTCACCCCTCCACTTT | - | TRBJ1-6 | - | TRBV7-8
CASSLRTGAGELFF | TGTGCCAGCAGCCTACGGACAGGGGCCGGGGAGCTGTTTTTT | TRBD1 | TRBJ2-2 | many | TRBV7-9
CASSPRALGQGAYEQYF | TGTGCCAGCAGCCCGAGAGCCCTCGGACAGGGGGCCTACGAGCAGTACTTC | TRBD1 | TRBJ2-7 | few | TRBV7-2
CAISPGPLEAFF | TGTGCCATCAGTCCAGGACCTCTTGAAGCTTTCTTT | - | TRBJ1-1 | - | TRBV10-3
CASSPQYRGSNEQFF | TGTGCCAGTAGTCCCCAATACAGGGGTTCCAATGAGCAGTTCTTC | TRBD1 | TRBJ2-1 | once | TRBV19
CASSQQGGPGYQETQYF | TGTGCCAGCAGCCAACAGGGAGGGCCGGGGTACCAAGAGACCCAGTACTTC | - | TRBJ2-5 | - | TRBV6-5
CAISESIFQATNEKLFF | TGTGCCATCAGTGAGTCCATCTTTCAGGCAACTAATGAAAAACTGTTTTTT | - | TRBJ1-4 | - | TRBV10-3
CASSQVDLGYPYEQYF | TGTGCCAGCAGCCAAGTGGACTTAGGGTACCCCTACGAGCAGTACTTC | - | TRBJ2-7 | many | TRBV14
CSASPRTSGRYTDTQYF | TGCAGTGCTAGCCCGAGGACTAGCGGGAGATACACAGATACGCAGTATTTT | TRBD2 | TRBJ2-3 | - | TRBV20-1
CASSEAGAWNTEAFF | TGTGCCAGCAGTGAAGCGGGGGCCTGGAACACTGAAGCTTTCTTT | - | TRBJ1-1 | few | TRBV6-5
CSARDGKGSVELFF | TGCAGTGCTAGAGATGGGAAGGGTTCTGTGGAGCTGTTTTTT | - | TRBJ2-2 | - | TRBV20-1
CASSLGSSSYEQYF | TGTGCCAGCAGTTTAGGGTCAAGCTCCTACGAGCAGTACTTC | - | TRBJ2-7 | many | TRBV7-2
CASSIELGGTNSYEQYF | TGTGCCAGTAGTATAGAGTTGGGCGGGACGAACTCCTACGAGCAGTACTTC | - | TRBJ2-7 | many | TRBV19
CASSLFYGTDTITMNTEAFF | TGTGCCAGCAGCTTATTCTATGGGACAGATACTATAACTATGAACACTGAAGCTTTCTTT | TRBD1 | TRBJ1-1 | - | TRBV7-9
CSVAPGTGGDEQYF | TGCAGCGTTGCGCCCGGGACAGGGGGTGACGAGCAGTACTTC | TRBD1 | TRBJ2-7 | - | TRBV29-1
CASVVEGSHEQYF | TGTGCCAGCGTTGTCGAAGGTTCCCACGAGCAGTACTTC | - | TRBJ2-7 | - | TRBV25-1
CASSLDPGLEQFF | TGTGCCAGCAGCTTAGATCCGGGATTGGAGCAGTTCTTC | - | TRBJ2-1 | - | TRBV7-9
CASSLKTAFSGNTIYF | TGTGCCAGCAGCTTGAAGACAGCTTTCTCTGGAAACACCATATATTTT | - | TRBJ1-3 | many | TRBV7-6
CASSETGRSSYEQYF | TGTGCCAGCTCGGAGACAGGGCGCAGCTCCTACGAGCAGTACTTC | TRBD1 | TRBJ2-7 | - | TRBV28
CSANRGREPYEQYF | TGCAGTGCTAACCGCGGGAGGGAGCCCTACGAGCAGTACTTC | TRBD2 | TRBJ2-7 | many | TRBV20-1
CASSLAARGQGRYGYTF | TGTGCCAGCAGCTTAGCAGCCCGGGGACAGGGGCGCTATGGCTACACCTTC | TRBD1 | TRBJ1-2 | - | TRBV7-9
CASSPLGRRGETQYF | TGTGCCAGCAGCCCTTTGGGTCGGCGTGGAGAGACCCAGTACTTC | - | TRBJ2-5 | many | TRBV7-6
CSARRGTTEAFF | TGCAGTGCGAGAAGGGGAACCACTGAAGCTTTCTTT | - | TRBJ1-1 | many | TRBV20-1
CASSLSGGLWSEQYF | TGTGCCAGCAGCTTATCCGGGGGGCTGTGGTCCGAGCAGTACTTC | - | TRBJ2-7 | many | TRBV14
CATSQVGKENYEQYF | TGTGCCACCAGTCAGGTAGGGAAGGAAAACTACGAGCAGTACTTC | - | TRBJ2-7 | many | TRBV24-1
CASSLWAGGGEQYF | TGTGCCAGCAGCTTATGGGCGGGGGGAGGCGAGCAGTACTTC | TRBD2 | TRBJ2-7 | many | TRBV7-8
CASSYSGLQETQYF | TGTGCCAGCAGTTACTCGGGGCTTCAAGAGACCCAGTACTTC | - | TRBJ2-5 | many | TRBV6-5
CSARDLRAGNQPQHF | TGCAGTGCTAGAGACCTTAGGGCGGGGAATCAGCCCCAGCATTTT | - | TRBJ1-5 | - | TRBV20-1
CASSSAGTGATEAFF | TGCGCCAGCAGCTCGGCGGGGACAGGGGCCACTGAAGCTTTCTTT | TRBD1 | TRBJ1-1 | - | TRBV5-1
CASSLGTRRFPYEQYF | TGTGCCAGCAGCTTAGGGACTAGAAGGTTCCCCTACGAGCAGTACTTC | TRBD2 | TRBJ2-7 | many | TRBV7-2
CASRWDRSSYEQYF | TGTGCCAGCAGATGGGACAGGAGCTCCTACGAGCAGTACTTC | TRBD1 | TRBJ2-7 | few | TRBV2
CAISESSNYGYTF | TGTGCCATCAGTGAGTCTTCTAACTATGGCTACACCTTC | - | TRBJ1-2 | many | TRBV10-3
CSARWTSGGNREQYF | TGCAGTGCTAGATGGACTAGCGGGGGGAACCGCGAGCAGTACTTC | TRBD2 | TRBJ2-7 | few | TRBV20-1
CASTLGGSGNTIYF | TGTGCCAGCACTCTCGGGGGATCTGGAAACACCATATATTTT | - | TRBJ1-3 | - | TRBV6-5
CASSAGSYNSPLHF | TGTGCCAGCAGTGCAGGGTCCTATAATTCACCCCTCCACTTT | - | TRBJ1-6 | many | TRBV6-5